This TCR beta chain emerged from a study of control samples from healthy donors and cancer patients. Here immunoSEQ multiplex PCR was the method, and the copy in TCRdb shows in-frame clones only, minus some. The sample data list about 190,000 clones. The sequence was obtained from a woman between 25 and 40 years old in good health. The sequenced sample was blood.

CDR3 nucleotide sequence: TGTGCCAGTAGTAGAGGGACTTCGTTCACAGATACGCAGTATTTT. It is translated as CASSRGTSFTDTQYF. The chain has TRBV19 and TRBJ2-3; D is possibly TRBD2 (6 bases). Germline CDR1 is LNHDA and CDR2 is SQIVND (reference sequence). CDR3 length: 15 residues. V lost 4 bases and J 2 bases, leaving 13 bases between the germline ends.